Shown below are 32 T cell receptor beta chains from a single sample sequenced in a study of molecular identifiers for immune sequencing clone quantification. TCRdb analysed the PCR reads with MiXCR anew, one entry per CDR3 protein. The table lists more than 450,000 distinct CDR3 sequences, less than 30% of them singletons. Sequencing was carried out using naive CD8+ T cells from blood, with Jurkat cell RNA spiked in. Subset defined: FACS-sorted CD8+CD4-CCR7+CD45RA+ naive T cells. The receptor source for this set is a human donor in good health. Some libraries in this study had Jurkat cell RNA spiked in.

Of note for this clonotype: This may stem from a read error, because a much larger clone lies one nucleotide away. Since the CDR3 does not end with the conserved phenylalanine or tryptophan, this likely comes from a read error. The chain recombines TRBV6-1 with TRBJ2-7; D tentatively reads TRBD1 or TRBD2 (5 bases each). CDR1 and CDR2 from the germline V gene are MNHNS and SASEGT. The CDR3 extends over 16 amino acids. V was shortened by 1 base and J by 3 bases, with 16 bases between the two germline ends. The CDR3 sequence: CASSEGWSGPDYEQYI. CDR3 sequence (DNA): TGTGCCAGCAGTGAAGGATGGTCGGGGCCCGACTACGAGCAGTACATC.

The table lists this clonotype with a count of one. Germline is not matched at one junction end, which may reflect a read error. The chain uses TRBV9 and TRBJ1-6; weak D call: TRBD1 (5 bases). Germline CDR1 reads SGDLS; CDR2 reads YYNGEE. CDR3 length equals 15 residues. CDR3 region: CASSAGTTWDSPLPF. The DNA for the CDR3 is TGTGCCAGCAGCGCTGGGACCACCTGGGATTCCCCCCTCCCCTTT.

With regard to this clonotype: Given a much more abundant clone one base away, this may be a read error. V and J are TRBV6-5 and TRBJ2-1; D is perhaps TRBD1 (7 bases). Germline CDR1 is MNHEY and CDR2 is SVGAGI. This CDR3 contains 12 residues. As DNA, the CDR3 is TGTGCCAGCATCAGGGGGGACGGTGAGCAGTTGTTC. Translating it yields CASIRGDGEQLF.

The J gene is TRBJ2-2, the V gene TRBV3-1; no clear D. Trimming took off 4 bases at V and 4 bases at J, with 19 bases between the two ends. Germline lookup yields CDR1 LGHDT and CDR2 YNNKEL (reference sequence). This CDR3 is built from 17 residues. In nucleotides, the CDR3 is TGTGCCAGCAGCCCGACGGGCCAAAAAGGGCGCACCGGGGAGCTGTTTTTT. The encoded protein is CASSPTGQKGRTGELFF.

This clonotype has just a few counts. The chain carries TRBV30 and TRBJ1-5, with TRBD1 matching 9 bases. The CDR3 extends over 14 amino acids. The germline CDR1 and CDR2 sequences are GTSNPN and SVGIG (reference sequence). Trimming removed 2 bases from V and 2 bases from J; junction bases left unmatched: 1. The chain's CDR3 is CAWSRTGGNQPQHF. CDR3 in DNA: TGTGCCTGGAGTCGGACAGGGGGCAATCAGCCCCAGCATTTT.

V usage is TRBV11-2 and J usage is TRBJ2-7; no definite D call. CDR3 size: 15 residues. The germline V gene has CDR1 SGHAT and CDR2 FQNNGV. V was shortened by 1 base and J by 6 bases, with 16 bases between the two germline ends. CDR3 DNA: TGTGCCAGCAGCTTAGGTCCCGGGCGAGCCTGCGAGCAGTACTTC. Its translation: CASSLGPGRACEQYF.

This clonotype was found many times. This chain connects TRBV9 to TRBJ1-2, with D unclear. The ends were cut back, 4 bases at V and 5 bases at J, with 15 bases in the middle. The CDR3 is 14 amino acids. Germline CDR1 is SGDLS and CDR2 is YYNGEE. The CDR3 nucleotides read TGTGCCAGCAGCCCTGGACCGACGACTTATGGCTACACCTTC. This sequence encodes CASSPGPTTYGYTF.

This clonotype was observed a few times. The chain links TRBV3-1 to TRBJ2-6, with 8 bases lining up with TRBD1. The J segment lost 4 bases and the V segment lost 1 base, leaving 12 bases of the junction unmatched. The length of the CDR3 is 19 residues. Germline V CDR1 and CDR2: LGHDT, YNNKEL (reference sequence). In DNA, the CDR3 is TGTGCCAGCAGCCAAGCTACCGGGACAGGTGTATGGGGGGCCAACGTCCTGACTTTC. It encodes CASSQATGTGVWGANVLTF.

V is TRBV18 and J is TRBJ1-6, with 8 positions matching TRBD1. The V gene's germline CDR1 is KGHSH and CDR2 LQKENI. Losses at the gene ends were 3 bases for V and 6 bases for J; bases not matched to a gene: 4. The CDR3 contains 15 residues. DNA for the CDR3: TGTGCCAGCTCACCGAAGCAGGGGGCTAATTCACCCCTCCACTTT. Translation gives CASSPKQGANSPLHF.

Regarding this clonotype: The CDR3 does not close with the conserved phenylalanine or tryptophan, likely indicating a read error. The V gene is TRBV15, the J gene TRBJ2-1, with D unresolved. The CDR3 contains 13 residues. Looked up from germline, CDR1 is LNHNV and CDR2 is YYDKDF (reference sequence). Between the trimmed V and J ends, which lost 2 bases and 8 bases, there was a span of 10 bases. The DNA for the CDR3 is TGTGCCACCAGCAGACCCCCTGGGGATGAGCAGTTCCTC. Translating gives CATSRPPGDEQFL.

Note on this clonotype: Relative to the germline gene, one junction end is altered; a read error may explain this. This sequence joins TRBV6-2 or TRBV6-3 and TRBJ1-1; tentatively, D is TRBD1 (5 bases). This CDR3 has 16 amino acids. Per the germline V gene, CDR1 is MNHEY and CDR2 is SVGEGT. CDR3 loop: CASSYWRRDPAAEALF. CDR3 sequence (DNA): TGTGCCAGCAGTTACTGGAGAAGGGACCCGGCGGCTGAAGCTCTCTTT.

CDR3 amino acids: CSVSGQGMPITNYGYTF. The CDR3 DNA is TGCAGCGTATCGGGACAGGGGATGCCCATTACTAACTATGGCTACACCTTC. The chain recombines TRBV29-1 with TRBJ1-2; 10 bases map to TRBD1. The CDR3 runs to 17 residues. Germline loops: CDR1 SQVTM, CDR2 ANQGSEA. The V and J ends lost 6 bases and 0 bases, in that order; junction bases with no gene match: 13.

This clonotype turned up a few times. The chain couples TRBV9 to TRBJ2-7; TRBD1 agrees at 9 bases. Trimming took 4 bases from V and 4 from J; bases not matched to a gene: 6. This CDR3 comprises 14 residues. CDR1 is SGDLS and CDR2 is YYNGEE in the germline V gene. CDR3 nucleotide sequence: TGTGCCAGCAGCATGGGGACAGGGATATACGAGCAGTACTTC. Its protein product is CASSMGTGIYEQYF.

The chain uses TRBV5-3 and TRBJ2-7; D is unclear. TRBV5-3 falls under the ORF class, with uncertain function. The CDR3 contains 15 residues. V was pared by 8 bases and J by 0 bases, with 18 bases between. CDR3 amino acids: CASSPFRWASYEQYF. CDR3 in DNA: TGTGCCAGCAGCCCCTTTAGGTGGGCCTCCTACGAGCAGTACTTC.

This sequence joins TRBV19 and TRBJ1-5; D may be TRBD1 (5 bases). Per the germline V gene, CDR1 is LNHDA and CDR2 is SQIVND (reference sequence). V lost 9 bases and J lost 6, with 18 bases in between. CDR3 length: 14 residues. CDR3 residues: CASRMGRSRQPQHF. CDR3 sequence (DNA): TGTGCCAGCCGCATGGGACGGTCGCGTCAGCCCCAGCATTTT.

This clonotype was seen repeatedly, ten times or more. The V call is TRBV4-1, the J call TRBJ1-1; unclear D gene. Trimming removed 6 bases from V and 5 bases from J, with 13 bases in between. This CDR3 is 13 amino acids long. Germline V lookup: CDR1 MGHRA, CDR2 YSYEKL. The CDR3 nucleotides are TGCGCCAGCAGTTTTTGGCAAGAAACTGAAGCTTTCTTT. Translated, it gives CASSFWQETEAFF.

The chain uses TRBV2 and TRBJ1-2; TRBD1 matches 10 bases. Germline trimming cut 8 bases from V and 4 bases from J; bases unmatched to any gene: 19. CDR1 is SNHLY and CDR2 is FYNNEI in the germline V gene. CDR3 length equals 18 residues. CDR3 sequence: CASFASQLTGGASYGYTF. The CDR3 DNA reads as TGTGCCAGCTTTGCCTCCCAATTGACAGGGGGCGCGAGCTATGGCTACACCTTC. Complete variable domain (other parts from reference TRBV2 and TRBJ1-2): EPEVTQTPSHQVTQMGQEVILRCVPISNHLYFYWYRQILGQKVEFLVSFYNNEISEKSEIFDDQFSVERPDGSNFTLKIRSTKLEDSAMYFCASFASQLTGGASYGYTFGSGTRLTVV.

As concerns this clonotype: A read error may be the cause here, since a much bigger clone is one base away. CDR3 DNA sequence: TGTGCCAGCAGCTCGGGCCCGGGACAGCTAGATACGCAGTATTTT. It translates to CASSSGPGQLDTQYF. The chain employs TRBV7-9 and TRBJ2-3, with TRBD1 matching over 7 bases. CDR1 and CDR2 (germline): SEHNR, FQNEAQ (reference sequence). This CDR3 comprises 15 residues. The junction had 9 bases not matched to a gene; V was cut back by 4 bases and J by 5 bases.

In this sample, this clonotype turned up many times. CDR3 protein: CASTAPGTKETQYF. The DNA of the CDR3 is TGTGCCAGCACCGCTCCGGGGACAAAAGAGACCCAGTACTTC. The chain recombines TRBV6-2 or TRBV6-3 with TRBJ2-5; TRBD1 might be the D (6 bases). Germline CDR1 MNHEY, CDR2 SVGEGT. CDR3 size: 14 residues. V was shortened by 7 bases and J by 3 bases, with 15 bases between the two germline ends.

The V and J genes are TRBV7-3 and TRBJ2-3, with unresolved D. In germline, CDR1 is SGHTA, CDR2 FQGTGA. Trimming cost V 2 bases and J 2 bases, with 11 bases left between them. This CDR3 is 15 amino acids long. The CDR3 region has the DNA TGTGCCAGCAGCTTAGGGATCCAGGACACAGATACGCAGTATTTT. Its protein product is CASSLGIQDTDTQYF.

In the case of this clonotype: Likely a read error: the CDR3 ends without its conserved phenylalanine or tryptophan. The gene calls are TRBV6-2 or TRBV6-3 and TRBJ1-5; no clear D. This CDR3 is built from 12 residues. Trimming pared 5 bases from V and 9 bases from J, leaving 11 bases between. Germline CDR1 reads MNHEY; CDR2 reads SVGEGT. CDR3 residues: CASSDKSRPQHL. For the CDR3, the DNA is TGTGCCAGCAGTGACAAATCACGGCCCCAGCATTTA.

The gene calls are TRBV18 and TRBJ2-2, with TRBD1 matching 7 bases. The CDR3 is 17 amino acids. V gave up 0 bases and J gave up 4 bases; unmatched junction bases: 8. Germline V gene data show CDR1 as KGHSH and CDR2 as LQKENI. The DNA of the CDR3 is TGTGCCAGCTCACCACCCCCGAGGACAGGCGGCACCGGGGAGCTGTTTTTT. Translated, it gives CASSPPPRTGGTGELFF.

Notes on this clonotype: The junction and the germline gene differ at one end; a read error may be behind it. The genes are TRBV20-1 and TRBJ2-3; D might be TRBD2 (5 bases). Per germline, CDR1 DFQATT and CDR2 SNEGSKA (reference sequence). CDR3 size: 15 residues. CDR3 DNA: TGCAATGCTTACGGGATGCTAGCCCGCACAGATACGCAGTATTTT. As protein: CNAYGMLARTDTQYF.

This clonotype showed up many times. The chain has TRBV7-9 and TRBJ1-4; D gene unclear. Trimming shortened V by 2 bases and J by 10 bases, and 14 bases separated the two germline ends. Germline V CDR1 and CDR2: SEHNR, FQNEAQ (reference sequence). CDR3 length: 14 amino acids. CDR3 coding DNA: TGTGCCAGCAGCTTAACGACACCCGCGCGAAAACTGTTTTTT. Translated, it gives CASSLTTPARKLFF. Supplemented by reference TRBV7-9 and TRBJ1-4, the full variable domain reads DTGVSQNPRHKITKRGQNVTFRCDPISEHNRLYWYRQTLGQGPEFLTYFQNEAQLEKSRLLSDRFSAERPKGSFSTLEIQRTEQGDSAMYLCASSLTTPARKLFFGSGTQLSVL.

The V and J genes are TRBV13 and TRBJ2-1; possibly TRBD2 for D (6 bases). The CDR3 totals 12 residues. Per germline, CDR1 PRHDT and CDR2 FYEKMQ (reference sequence). Trimming pared 4 bases from V and 9 bases from J, leaving 10 bases between. For the CDR3, the DNA is TGTGCCAGCAGCTCTGCGGGGTTTGAGCAGTTCTTC. Translation gives CASSSAGFEQFF.

In its sample, this clonotype was seen many times. This chain uses TRBV6-6 with TRBJ1-6; a weak D match, TRBD1 (5 bases). Trimming removed 0 bases from V and 6 bases from J, with 9 bases in between. The length of the CDR3 is 15 residues. Germline assignment: CDR1 MNHNY and CDR2 SVGAGI (reference sequence). The CDR3 sequence is CASSYSLGVNSPLHF. The CDR3 DNA is TGTGCCAGCAGTTACTCGTTGGGGGTTAATTCACCCCTCCACTTT.

Turning to this clonotype: The missing conserved phenylalanine or tryptophan at the end of this CDR3 makes a read error likely. The rearrangement joins TRBV7-6 to TRBJ2-2; TRBD1 matches 10 bases. Germline V gene data show CDR1 as SGHVS and CDR2 as FNYEAQ. The CDR3 length is 16 residues. The V segment lost 5 bases and the J segment 6 bases; nucleotides outside the gene matches: 9. The CDR3 region has the DNA TGTGCCAGCAGCGGACGACAGGGGGCTACGGCCGGGGAGCTGTTTCTT. Translation gives CASSGRQGATAGELFL.

The table lists this clonotype with a count of one. The chain joins TRBV13 to TRBJ2-3, with 9 bases matching TRBD1. After removal of 5 bases from V and 7 bases from J, the junction contained 7 bases not matched to a gene. The germline V gene has CDR1 PRHDT and CDR2 FYEKMQ (reference sequence). This CDR3 contains 14 residues. The CDR3 sequence is CASSARDRVNTQYF. Written as DNA, the CDR3 is TGTGCCAGCAGCGCTAGGGACAGGGTAAATACGCAGTATTTT.

This clonotype has more than one count but fewer than ten. The chain recombines TRBV6-2 or TRBV6-3 with TRBJ2-7, with 7 bases aligning to TRBD2. J gave up 3 bases and V 6 bases, and 11 bases lay outside the gene matches. The CDR3 is 15 amino acids. The germline CDR1 and CDR2 sequences are MNHEY and SVGEGT. The chain's CDR3 is CASSSTGGGIYEQYF. CDR3 nucleotide sequence: TGTGCCAGCAGCTCTACTGGGGGGGGTATCTACGAGCAGTACTTC.

The chain uses TRBV4-3 and TRBJ2-7; perhaps TRBD2 as D (6 bases). Germline V gene sequence: CDR1 LGHNA, CDR2 YSLEER. V was shortened by 8 bases and J by 7 bases, with 24 bases between the two germline ends. The CDR3 sequence is 15 residues long. CDR3: CASGPTRAGKGEQYF. The DNA for the CDR3 is TGCGCCAGCGGCCCGACGCGGGCGGGGAAGGGAGAGCAGTACTTC.

This clonotype came up many times. The V and J genes are TRBV4-1 and TRBJ1-2; D is perhaps TRBD1 (5 bases). CDR3 length: 14 residues. The V end lost 1 base, the J end lost 2 bases, and 8 bases lay between the germline ends. Germline CDR1 is MGHRA and CDR2 is YSYEKL. The CDR3 sequence is CASSQVRANYGYTF. The DNA for the CDR3 is TGCGCCAGCAGCCAAGTCAGGGCGAACTATGGCTACACCTTC.

This clonotype was seen more than once but under ten times. The genes are TRBV6-5 and TRBJ1-1, with 7 bases aligning to TRBD1. V dropped 7 bases and J dropped 0; count of bases not matched to a gene: 8. This CDR3 has 15 amino acids. The germline V gene has CDR1 MNHEY and CDR2 SVGAGI. The CDR3 coding sequence is TGTGCCAGCAACGCACTTACAGGGGTGAACACTGAAGCTTTCTTT. Encoded protein: CASNALTGVNTEAFF.